A selection of T cell receptor beta chains follows, all from one sample in a study of T cells after yellow fever vaccination. In TCRdb, the 5' RACE reads were re-called with MiXCR into one record per CDR3 protein. This sample has about 74,000 distinct CDR3 sequences, with approximately 6.9% found just once. The sample here was CD8+ T cells sorted from PBMCs, taken about 5 days after the first yellow fever vaccination. These receptor sequences come from a man aged 18-30 years who received the YFV17D yellow fever vaccine. Each CDR3 is given with its conserved first and last residue. Some rows have no size entry. The others give once, few or many, or a class for an expanded clone.

clone size,V gene,J gene,CDR3 protein
many,TRBV29-1,TRBJ1-1,CSVEEGWEAFF
few,TRBV4-1,TRBJ2-5,CASSQVGDSQETQYF
many,TRBV3-1,TRBJ2-6,CASSQEGQGPPSGANVLTF
few,TRBV7-9,TRBJ1-1,CASGATGTDHTEAFF
few,TRBV12-3/TRBV12-4,TRBJ1-5,CASKFEGQGRNQPQHF
.,TRBV7-9,TRBJ1-6,CASSPVSRGPNSPLHF
many,TRBV5-5,TRBJ2-7,CASSLEGSGYEQYF
.,TRBV12-2,TRBJ2-3,CASRLGPRDSSTDTQYF
few,TRBV29-1,TRBJ2-5,CSVVRAGGPGETQYF
few,TRBV6-2/TRBV6-3,TRBJ2-1,CASSITPGDRNLNEQFF
.,TRBV7-9,TRBJ2-3,CASSAKVSERPGDTQYF
many,TRBV24-1,TRBJ1-5,CATSDRGQPQHF
few,TRBV10-1,TRBJ1-5,CASSPTDREGQPQHF
.,TRBV3-1,TRBJ2-1,CATCHTGIGYNEQFF
.,TRBV10-3,TRBJ2-1,CAITGASYNEQFF
many,TRBV12-3/TRBV12-4,TRBJ2-7,CASSPHGESLGEQYF
many,TRBV6-1,TRBJ2-3,CASSERDYPTESTDTQYF
.,TRBV7-6,TRBJ2-7,CASSHGTGHGYEQYF
many,TRBV12-3/TRBV12-4,TRBJ1-2,CASSFWGGYGYTF
few,TRBV20-1,TRBJ2-3,CSARDGLGSEIQYF
many,TRBV6-1,TRBJ2-5,CASRPMDTYQETQYF
few,TRBV28,TRBJ2-6,CASSWRGGLSGANVLTF
few,TRBV7-9,TRBJ2-5,CASSLGRMGETQYF
many,TRBV7-3,TRBJ2-2,CASSETGPTGELFF
many,TRBV4-3,TRBJ2-3,CASSQDAGGSTDTQYF
.,TRBV7-6,TRBJ1-6,CASSPQYNSPLHF
many,TRBV7-9,TRBJ2-1,CASSLVGQGGPEQFF
few,TRBV12-3/TRBV12-4,TRBJ1-1,CASSFGSGVNTEAFF
many,TRBV5-4,TRBJ2-3,CASSWVAGSGSTDTQYF
many,TRBV11-2,TRBJ2-2,CASSPTGFTGELFF
many,TRBV7-9,TRBJ2-5,CASSLRQHQETQYF
few,TRBV10-2,TRBJ2-1,CATRPTSGYNEQFF
.,TRBV6-5,TRBJ2-3,CASSYSGSGGPRDTQYF
many,TRBV6-2/TRBV6-3,TRBJ2-3,CASSYAGRSADTQYF
few,TRBV4-3,TRBJ1-3,CASSPSRQRNTIYF
many,TRBV29-1,TRBJ1-2,CSVAADTGYTF
many,TRBV2,TRBJ1-1,CASSEVGEHTEAFF
many,TRBV4-1,TRBJ2-7,CASSQGLLGEQYF
few,TRBV6-5,TRBJ1-1,CASSYKAGTEAFF
few,TRBV20-1,TRBJ1-4,CSASTMGTNEKLFF
.,TRBV27,TRBJ1-2,CASSSTGGYGYTF
.,TRBV13,TRBJ2-1,CASSLGVGGGANEQFF
.,TRBV11-2,TRBJ2-3,CASGLLAGAPDTQYF
few,TRBV20-1,TRBJ1-1,CSAADREGWNTEAFF
many,TRBV6-5,TRBJ1-1,CASSPPGNTEAFF
.,TRBV7-9,TRBJ2-2,CASSFFGRAPGELFF
few,TRBV7-9,TRBJ1-3,CASSSVDSGNTIYF
few,TRBV4-1,TRBJ1-2,CASSQEVRERYGYTF
.,TRBV4-1,TRBJ2-7,CASSQVQGVYEQYF
few,TRBV30,TRBJ2-7,CAWSVQGAKVDSYEQYF
.,TRBV4-1,TRBJ2-3,CASSQGALAGPLYF
many,TRBV4-1,TRBJ1-6,CASSQGRGGNSPLHF
.,TRBV20-1,TRBJ2-2,CSARPSPSQRPNTGELFF
many,TRBV10-3,TRBJ2-3,CAISEGAVPTDTQYF
few,TRBV19,TRBJ2-5,CASSSNKETQYF
.,TRBV11-2,TRBJ1-3,CASSLDRRPSTYSGNTIYF
many,TRBV4-3,TRBJ2-3,CASSQEVAGTPQDTQYF
many,TRBV4-3,TRBJ1-2,CASSPDLWTDNYGYTF
many,TRBV9,TRBJ2-3,CASSPTGAITDTQYF
few,TRBV12-3/TRBV12-4,TRBJ2-1,CASRLTGLGNNEQFF